The table lists the clone carrying this T cell receptor beta chain with a few counts. Its antigen is undetermined. Sequenced material consisted of expressed TCRB transcripts (all of the isolated RNA was reverse transcribed). Repertoires were generated with immunoSEQ multiplex PCR, while TCRdb's copy carries only in-frame clones and drops some. The sample yields about 710,000 clones, more than 12% seen once. In germline, CDR1 is MNHEY, CDR2 SVGAGI. There are 16 residues in the CDR3. V lost 1 base, J lost 0 bases, and 5 bases stayed unmatched. This sample is part of a study of beta chain features in type 1 diabetes. Study results and caveats: Naive, central memory and Treg TCRB repertoires seemed to resemble each other more closely in patients than they did in healthy donors. TCRB CDR3s from Type 1 diabetes patients were moderately but significantly shorter in all four CD4+ subsets.

The J gene is TRBJ2-5, the V gene TRBV6-5, with 7 positions matching TRBD1. Sequencing used naive CD4+ T cells from blood. The receptor's source is a man aged 18-30 years with type 1 diabetes. The CDR3 is CASSYYRGLYQETQYF. The CDR3 bases are TGTGCCAGCAGTTACTACAGGGGTCTTTACCAAGAGACCCAGTACTTC.